The present TCR beta chain was sequenced within a study of T cell responses to AZD1222 COVID-19 vaccine. The CDR3 runs to 13 residues. CDR1 and CDR2 (germline): GTSNPN, SVGIG (reference sequence). Trimming removed 1 base at V and 8 bases at J, with 9 bases between. Clones were read by immunoSEQ multiplex PCR, and TCRdb kept only the in-frame ones, dropping some. The sample carries some 180,000 clones, 70% to 90% recorded once. The starting material was peripheral blood, obtained 28 days after the second AZD1222 dose. The J gene is TRBJ1-6, the V gene TRBV30; D uncertain. This sequence was found in an adult who received the AZD1222 COVID-19 vaccine. CDR3 DNA sequence: TGTGCCTGGAGTGAACATAGGGATTCACCCCTCCACTTT. Translated: CAWSEHRDSPLHF.